This TCR beta chain was observed in a study of CD8 T cells in ankylosing spondylitis. With respect to this clonotype: Its cognate antigen is unknown.

Study results and limitations: Disease-linked clones were CD8+ and relatively rare in peripheral blood. Earlier authors reported some of these motif variants in reactive arthritis synovial fluid and blood.

A single record per CDR3 protein comes from TCRdb applying MiXCR to the 5' RACE reads. Counted here are approximately 350,000 distinct CDR3 sequences, about 15% occurring once; the ten biggest clones make up roughly 0.99%. The receptor was derived from a male donor with ankylosing spondylitis or in good health (not recorded which). Sequencing input: blood, either unsorted or a sorted T cell fraction (not recorded which).

The CDR3 region is CASTTGLGFSYNEQFF. CDR3 in DNA: TGTGCCAGCACCACCGGCTTGGGATTCTCCTACAATGAGCAGTTCTTC. The chain is built from TRBV11-2 and TRBJ2-1; the D is unclear. V was pared by 7 bases and J by 0 bases, with 16 bases between. Germline V CDR1 and CDR2: SGHAT, FQNNGV. There are 16 residues in the CDR3.